A single TCR beta chain is shown here with its context. This clone was found once. There is no known antigen for this receptor. Base qualities are not at hand, and no much larger clone is one base apart. The trial excluded patients who had a history of autoimmune disease or who were on systemic immunosuppression. Peripheral blood for TCR sequencing was collected from all dose cohorts at baseline, on cycle 4 day 1, and on cycle 7 day 1. The samples were taken from a phase I, first-in-human, multicenter, open-label dose-escalation trial of ivuxolimab. The trial enrolled adults with locally advanced or metastatic head and neck squamous cell, hepatocellular, melanoma or renal cell carcinoma. CD4+ and CD8+ T cells were sorted separately from peripheral blood before TCR sequencing. For sequencing of the TCRbeta CDR3 region, genomic DNA was extracted from the sorted cells. TCRbeta CDR3 regions were sequenced using the immunoSEQ Assay. The table was pulled from immuneACCESS by TCRdb, which kept in-frame rearrangements only. Such tables lose some clones; where checked, under half of the loss comes from unresolved V genes, and the rest has no known cause. This sample holds about 68,000 clones; around 83% were observed only once. The ten largest clones capture roughly 1.4% of the sample.

The data stem from a study of OX40 agonist ivuxolimab in advanced cancers. As for the study more broadly: Ivuxolimab, which targeted the costimulatory receptor OX40 (CD134), was an agonistic, fully human IgG2 monoclonal antibody. Intravenous ivuxolimab was administered to patients every 2 weeks at six dose levels: 0.01, 0.1, 0.3, 1.5, 3 and 10 mg/kg. Of the roughly 51 patients in dose escalation, 19 had hepatocellular carcinoma, about 15 had melanoma, 9 had renal cell carcinoma and 9 had head and neck cancer. In the dose-escalation cohort, 82.7% of patients were male, and the mean age was approximately 60 years with a range of roughly 20 to 80. Patients were allowed to have had prior anti-PD-1, anti-PD-L1 or anti-CTLA-4 therapy, and around two fifths of the dose-escalation patients had been treated with checkpoint inhibitors. Partial responses occurred in three dose-escalation patients: two with cutaneous melanoma and one with hepatocellular carcinoma. The purpose of peripheral TCRbeta sequencing was to test whether ivuxolimab changed TCR sequence diversity and led to clonal T-cell expansion. The paper covers the monotherapy dose-escalation part of the phase I ivuxolimab trial, which included N = 52 patients. Study-level results and caveats: The antigen specificity of the peripheral T cells that underwent clonal expansion was not determined. In the 0.1-3.0 mg/kg groups, partial responders were among the patients with the lowest normalized peripheral clonal expansion, particularly in CD8+ T cells. Low levels of normalized T-cell clonal expansion were also seen in some patients who did not respond. At doses of 0.1 to 3.0 mg/kg, clonal expansion of both CD4+ and CD8+ T cells in blood was seen between baseline and week 6. On average, CD8+ T cells showed more expanded clones than CD4+ T cells after ivuxolimab.

Material: CD4+ or CD8+ T cells sorted from blood, obtained in a trial of the OX40 agonist ivuxolimab. The source of this sequence is an adult with an advanced solid tumor such as melanoma, head and neck, liver or kidney cancer.

CDR3 protein: CSGQDSSYEQYF. In nucleotide form, the sequence is TGCAGCGGACAGGACTCTTCCTACGAGCAGTACTTC. In this chain, TRBV29-1 is recombined with TRBJ2-7; tentative D gene TRBD1, with 6 bases matching. Inclusive of the bounding cysteine and phenylalanine, the CDR3 is 12 residues long. Only the CDR3 DNA is retained, 36 bases long and in frame from the first base. The germline V gene gives CDR1 as SQVTM and CDR2 as ANQGSEA. V and J lose 7 bases and 1 base, and a span of 11 bases separates them.